The 19 T cell receptor beta chains below come from one sample, sequenced in a study of blood T cell repertoires in COVID-19. Clones were read by immunoSEQ multiplex PCR, and TCRdb kept only the in-frame ones, dropping some. The table shows roughly 180,000 clones, with 70% to 85% occurring only once. Sequenced: peripheral blood. Receptor source: a man older than 75 with COVID-19, enrolled during active disease.

V and J are TRBV7-9 and TRBJ1-2; no firm D call. The CDR3 has 13 residues. Germline assignment: CDR1 SEHNR and CDR2 FQNEAQ (reference sequence). Trimming took 5 bases from V and 3 from J, leaving 10 bases between them. The CDR3 DNA sequence: TGTGCCAGCAGCCCTCAAGCGGACTATGGCTACACCTTC. Translating gives CASSPQADYGYTF.

V gene TRBV7-2 combines with J gene TRBJ1-3; maybe TRBD1 (6 bases). CDR1 and CDR2 from the germline V gene are SGHTA and FQGNSA. V shed 5 bases and J shed 2 bases, with 13 bases lying between them. This CDR3 is built from 15 residues. The CDR3 spells CASSPQDRTGNTIYF. CDR3 coding DNA: TGTGCCAGCAGCCCCCAAGACAGGACTGGAAACACCATATATTTT.

The chain uses TRBV21-1 and TRBJ1-1. TRBV21-1 is a documented pseudogene. CDR3 length equals 15 residues. The chain's CDR3 is CASSASGFRVSEAFF. The CDR3 DNA sequence: TGTGCCAGCAGCGCCTCGGGGTTCAGAGTGTCTGAAGCTTTCTTT.

The chain is built from TRBV28 and TRBJ2-3, with 7 positions matching TRBD2. From germline, CDR1 is MDHEN and CDR2 SYDVKM. This CDR3 is built from 15 residues. V trimming: 5 bases; J trimming: 4 bases; junction bases outside the gene matches: 9. This CDR3 is CASSPRGSGADTQYF. The CDR3 region has the DNA TGTGCCAGCAGTCCAAGGGGAAGCGGGGCAGATACGCAGTATTTT.

This clone showed up just once. This chain uses TRBV5-1 with TRBJ2-3, with D maybe TRBD2 (6 bases). The V gene lost 3 bases and the J gene lost 2 bases, with 13 bases spanning the gap. CDR1 and CDR2 from the germline V gene are SGHRS and YFSETQ. The CDR3 totals 15 residues. This chain's CDR3 is CASSWSGRATDTQYF. The CDR3 DNA is TGCGCCAGCAGCTGGAGCGGGCGGGCCACAGATACGCAGTATTTT.

J is TRBJ1-4 and V is TRBV18; D unclear. Germline CDR1 reads KGHSH; CDR2 reads LQKENI. Trimming left V 3 bases short and J 7 bases short, with 15 bases between. The CDR3 extends over 15 amino acids. The CDR3 DNA is TGTGCCAGCTCACCGGTGGGCTATGGTGGTGAAAAACTGTTTTTT. Residues: CASSPVGYGGEKLFF.

The V call is TRBV3-1 (or the pseudogene TRBV3-2), the J call TRBJ2-7, with 8 bases identical to TRBD2. Per germline, CDR1 LGHDT and CDR2 YNNKEL (reference sequence). CDR3 size: 15 residues. V lost 5 bases, J lost 1 base, and 7 bases stayed unmatched. CDR3 residues: CASSGRLASSYEQYF. CDR3 DNA sequence: TGTGCCAGCAGCGGTCGACTAGCGTCTTCCTACGAGCAGTACTTC.

Only one count was recorded for this clone. CDR3 nucleotides: TGTGCCAGCAGCCAAGATTTACAGGGGAATTCACCCCTCCACTTT. Protein: CASSQDLQGNSPLHF. The chain combines TRBV4-2 with TRBJ1-6, with 7 bases lining up with TRBD1. The V and J ends lost 0 bases and 7 bases, in that order; junction bases with no gene match: 3. The CDR3 contains 15 residues. Germline V gene lookup returns CDR1 LGHNA and CDR2 YNFKEQ.

The chain has TRBV28 and TRBJ2-3, with TRBD2 matching 12 bases. From germline, CDR1 is MDHEN and CDR2 SYDVKM. Unmatched junction bases numbered 5, after V lost 3 bases and J lost 4 bases. The CDR3 is 16 amino acids. CDR3 region: CASSLSASGGADTQYF. CDR3 nucleotides: TGTGCCAGCAGTTTGTCCGCTAGCGGGGGGGCAGATACGCAGTATTTT.

The chain has TRBV2 and TRBJ1-6; 7 bases line up with TRBD1. The CDR3 contains 15 residues. The germline V gene encodes CDR1 SNHLY and CDR2 FYNNEI. The trim removed 5 bases at V and 7 bases at J, leaving 8 bases unmatched. CDR3 amino acids: CASSPQGGLNSPLHF. The CDR3 DNA follows: TGTGCCAGCAGTCCACAAGGGGGCCTGAATTCACCCCTCCACTTT.

The sample holds a few counts of this clone. V usage is TRBV19 and J usage is TRBJ1-1; TRBD1 aligns across 9 bases. CDR1 and CDR2 (germline): LNHDA, SQIVND (reference sequence). With 4 bases clipped from V and 5 bases from J, the junction kept 5 bases outside the gene matches. The CDR3 is 14 residues long. Here the CDR3 reads CASSTQTGGTEAFF. The CDR3 nucleotides read TGTGCCAGTAGTACCCAGACAGGGGGAACTGAAGCTTTCTTT.

This clone has only one observation. This sequence joins TRBV5-1 and TRBJ2-2, with 9 bases matching TRBD1. Trimming cost V 1 base and J 6 bases; bases outside gene matches: 7. CDR1 is SGHRS and CDR2 is YFSETQ in the germline V gene. The CDR3 consists of 16 residues. Here the CDR3 DNA reads TGCGCCAGCAGCTTGACAGGGGGCGCGGAGTCCGGGGAGCTGTTTTTT. It is translated as CASSLTGGAESGELFF. The entire variable domain, with the rest obtained from reference TRBV5-1 and TRBJ2-2, is as follows: KAGVTQTPRYLIKTRGQQVTLSCSPISGHRSVSWYQQTPGQGLQFLFEYFSETQRNKGNFPGRFSGRQFSNSRSEMNVSTLELGDSALYLCASSLTGGAESGELFFGEGSRLTVL.

The chain uses TRBV7-9 and TRBJ1-2; 10 positions agree with TRBD1. CDR3 length: 16 amino acids. CDR1 and CDR2 from the germline V gene are SEHNR and FQNEAQ (reference sequence). J lost 4 bases, V lost 0 bases, and 5 bases had no gene match. The CDR3 nucleotides are TGTGCCAGCAGCTTAGCACGGACAGGGGGAAGCTATGGCTACACCTTC. Its translation is CASSLARTGGSYGYTF.

The gene calls are TRBV10-1 and TRBJ1-4, with D hard to call. The CDR3 is 13 residues long. The V gene's germline CDR1 is WNHNN and CDR2 SYGVQD (reference sequence). Deletions cut 2 bases from V and 5 bases from J, with 6 bases between. The DNA of the CDR3 is TGCGCCAGCAGTGAGAGGAGAAATGAAAAACTGTTTTTT. It codes for CASSERRNEKLFF.

The chain is built from TRBV9 and TRBJ2-7; 7 positions agree with TRBD1. The CDR3 totals 14 residues. CDR1 is SGDLS, CDR2 YYNGEE, per germline. Trimming at V came to 5 bases and at J to 2 bases, leaving 7 bases not matched to a gene. This chain's CDR3 is CASSWDSRPYEQYF. CDR3 nucleotide sequence: TGTGCCAGCAGTTGGGACAGTCGCCCCTACGAGCAGTACTTC.

The chain recombines TRBV12-5 with TRBJ2-2; TRBD2 might be the D (5 bases). The CDR3 length is 17 residues. The germline V and J ends were trimmed by 0 bases and 4 bases, with 15 bases remaining between them. Germline CDR1 LGHNT, CDR2 FRNRAP. DNA for the CDR3: TGTGCTAGTGGTTTGGTACGAGAGTTTGAGGGCACCGGGGAGCTGTTTTTT. This encodes CASGLVREFEGTGELFF.

The J gene is TRBJ1-6, the V gene TRBV6-2 or TRBV6-3; D perhaps matches TRBD1 (5 bases). V lost 5 bases, J lost 4 bases, and 12 bases lay in between. Germline assignment: CDR1 MNHEY and CDR2 SVGEGT. There are 15 residues in the CDR3. The CDR3 nucleotides are TGTGCCAGCAGTAAACCAGGGTCTTATAATTCACCCCTCCACTTT. Residues: CASSKPGSYNSPLHF.

The CDR3 sequence is CASSLFGQSNQPQHF. The CDR3 bases are TGTGCCAGCAGCTTATTCGGACAGAGCAATCAGCCCCAGCATTTT. The genes are TRBV7-2 and TRBJ1-5; D may be TRBD1 (6 bases). Trimming shortened V by 2 bases and J by 1 base, and 9 bases separated the two germline ends. This CDR3 spans 15 amino acids. Germline V gene sequence: CDR1 SGHTA, CDR2 FQGNSA.

The CDR3 here is CASSHLQSNQPQHF. In DNA form, the CDR3 reads TGTGCCAGCTCACATCTACAGAGCAATCAGCCCCAGCATTTT. The rearrangement links TRBV18 to TRBJ1-5; the D is unclear. Looked up from germline, CDR1 is KGHSH and CDR2 is LQKENI. CDR3 length: 14 amino acids. The V end lost 4 bases, the J end lost 1 base, and 8 bases lay between the germline ends.